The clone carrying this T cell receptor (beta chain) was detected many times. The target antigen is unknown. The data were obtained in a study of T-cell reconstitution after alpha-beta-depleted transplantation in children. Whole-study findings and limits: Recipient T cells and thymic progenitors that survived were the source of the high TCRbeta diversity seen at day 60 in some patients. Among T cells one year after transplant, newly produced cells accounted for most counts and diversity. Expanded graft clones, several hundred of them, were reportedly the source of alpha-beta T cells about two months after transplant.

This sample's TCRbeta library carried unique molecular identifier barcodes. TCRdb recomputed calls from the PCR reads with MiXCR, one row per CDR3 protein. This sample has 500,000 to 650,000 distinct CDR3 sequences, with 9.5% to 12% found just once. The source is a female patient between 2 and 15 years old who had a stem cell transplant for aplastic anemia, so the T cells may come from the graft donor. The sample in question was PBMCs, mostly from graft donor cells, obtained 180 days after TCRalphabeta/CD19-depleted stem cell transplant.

CDR3 bases: TGTGCCAGCAGCCGACAAGTAACGCAAGAGACCCAGTACTTC. Translating it yields CASSRQVTQETQYF. V gene TRBV6-2 or TRBV6-3 combines with J gene TRBJ2-5; no definite D call. Germline V CDR1 and CDR2: MNHEY, SVGEGT. The CDR3 runs to 14 residues. With 6 bases removed from V and 2 bases from J, the gap between germline ends came to 13 bases.